These T cell receptor beta chains were read from a single sample in a study of lymphopenia after photon versus proton radiotherapy. Repertoires were generated with immunoSEQ multiplex PCR, while TCRdb's copy carries only in-frame clones and drops some. The sample carries about 160,000 clones, approximately 90% recorded once. The sample was peripheral blood, taken from a patient treated with photon-based radiotherapy. Receptor source: a man in his fifties or sixties with gastric cancer. The CDR3 runs from the conserved cysteine through the conserved F or W. A D gene is named only where the DNA matches it firmly. Clone size is given for some rows only: seen once, a few or many times, or a class if the clone is expanded.

d_call	j_call	clone_size	v_call	cdr3_aa	cdr3_nt
-	TRBJ2-7	few	TRBV6-5	CASSNRETYEQYF	TGTGCCAGCAGTAACAGGGAAACCTACGAGCAGTACTTC
-	TRBJ2-1	-	TRBV19	CASSPSETRNRNEQFF	TGTGCCAGTAGTCCCTCCGAGACTAGGAACAGAAATGAGCAGTTCTTC
TRBD1	TRBJ2-2	few	TRBV5-1	CASSPKTGLGTGELFF	TGCGCCAGCAGCCCAAAGACAGGGCTCGGCACCGGGGAGCTGTTTTTT
-	TRBJ1-2	-	TRBV27	CASSFQGKNYGYTF	TGTGCCAGCAGTTTTCAGGGGAAGAACTATGGCTACACCTTC
-	TRBJ1-3	-	TRBV7-6	CASSPYVPDSGNTIYF	TGTGCCAGCAGCCCATACGTCCCCGACTCTGGAAACACCATATATTTT
TRBD1	TRBJ1-2	-	TRBV29-1	CSVEDLTGGAGGYTF	TGCAGCGTTGAAGATCTGACAGGGGGCGCGGGTGGCTACACCTTC
-	TRBJ2-5	-	TRBV2	CATRGLQTQYF	TGTGCCACGCGGGGTTTGCAGACCCAGTACTTC
TRBD1	TRBJ2-3	-	TRBV19	CASKGQGTDTQYF	TGTGCCAGTAAGGGACAGGGGACAGATACGCAGTATTTT
-	TRBJ2-7	-	TRBV19	CASSISVARSYEQYF	TGTGCCAGTAGTATCTCCGTAGCGAGGTCCTACGAGCAGTACTTC
-	TRBJ2-2	-	TRBV6-4	CASTPAGGTGELFF	TGTGCCAGCACCCCAGCCGGTGGGACCGGGGAGCTGTTTTTT
-	TRBJ2-3	-	TRBV20-1	CSANLVDTQYF	TGCAGTGCTAACCTGGTAGATACGCAGTATTTT
-	TRBJ1-2	-	TRBV5-4	CASSLEGGYGYTF	TGTGCCAGCAGCTTGGAGGGTGGGTACGGCTACACCTTC
-	TRBJ2-1	-	TRBV2	CASSEARAGYNEQFF	TGTGCCAGCAGTGAAGCGCGGGCGGGATACAATGAGCAGTTCTTC
-	TRBJ2-5	-	TRBV5-4	CASSWGQETQYF	TGTGCCAGCAGCTGGGGACAAGAGACCCAGTACTTC
-	TRBJ1-2	-	TRBV5-6	CASSQGLGGYTF	TGTGCCAGCAGCCAGGGATTGGGAGGCTACACCTTC
-	TRBJ1-1	-	TRBV5-6	CASSLSIRLMNTEAFF	TGTGCCAGCAGCTTGAGTATCAGACTGATGAACACTGAAGCTTTCTTT
TRBD2	TRBJ2-1	-	TRBV7-2	CASSSSPGGLSYNEQFF	TGTGCCAGCAGCTCGTCTCCGGGAGGACTCTCCTACAATGAGCAGTTCTTC
TRBD2	TRBJ2-7	few	TRBV7-8	CASSLAGLATYRGYEQYF	TGTGCCAGCAGCTTAGCGGGACTAGCAACCTACAGGGGCTACGAGCAGTACTTC
-	TRBJ2-1	-	TRBV6-1	CASSARKGSYNEQFF	TGTGCCAGCAGCGCCCGAAAGGGGTCCTACAATGAGCAGTTCTTC
-	TRBJ1-4	-	TRBV9	CASSVGETFNEKLFF	TGTGCCAGCAGCGTAGGCGAGACGTTTAATGAAAAACTGTTTTTT
TRBD1	TRBJ1-2	-	TRBV5-6	CASSLGTGGGFYGYTF	TGTGCCAGCAGCTTGGGTACAGGGGGCGGCTTCTATGGCTACACCTTC
TRBD2	TRBJ2-2	-	TRBV25-1	CASSEGLAGPRELFF	TGTGCCAGCAGTGAAGGACTAGCGGGGCCCCGGGAGCTGTTTTTT
-	TRBJ2-5	-	TRBV5-5	CASTGGAGETQYF	TGTGCCAGCACCGGCGGGGCGGGGGAGACCCAGTACTTC
-	TRBJ2-7	-	TRBV21-1	CASSTPGTSGIYEQYF	TGTGCCAGCAGCACGCCAGGGACTAGCGGGATCTACGAGCAGTACTTC
-	TRBJ2-1	-	TRBV5-1	CASSLGDDVDEQFF	TGCGCCAGCAGCTTGGGTGACGATGTCGATGAGCAGTTCTTC
-	TRBJ2-7	once	TRBV5-1	CASSKDNADSAYEQYF	TGCGCCAGCAGCAAAGACAACGCCGATTCCGCCTACGAGCAGTACTTC
-	TRBJ1-1	once	TRBV11-2	CASSLQMNTEAFF	TGTGCCAGCAGCTTACAGATGAACACTGAAGCTTTCTTT
TRBD1	TRBJ2-1	-	TRBV4-2	CASSQGGQGFNEQFF	TGTGCCAGCAGCCAAGGGGGACAGGGGTTCAATGAGCAGTTCTTC
TRBD2	TRBJ2-5	-	TRBV5-1	CASSPYGSGTRETQYF	TGCGCCAGCAGCCCTTACGGCTCCGGGACTAGGGAGACCCAGTACTTC
-	TRBJ2-2	-	TRBV6-1	CASTPWEGAGELFF	TGTGCCAGCACCCCGTGGGAGGGGGCCGGGGAGCTGTTTTTT
TRBD2	TRBJ2-1	few	TRBV11-3	CASSSVGSGRADNEQFF	TGTGCCAGCAGCTCAGTAGGTAGCGGGAGGGCCGACAATGAGCAGTTCTTC
TRBD2	TRBJ2-7	once	TRBV19	CASSAPGTSGSMGEQYF	TGTGCCAGTAGTGCCCCCGGGACTAGCGGGAGTATGGGCGAGCAGTACTTC
TRBD1	TRBJ1-1	-	TRBV18	CASSRDSTNTEAFF	TGTGCCAGCTCAAGGGACAGCACGAACACTGAAGCTTTCTTT
-	TRBJ1-2	-	TRBV9	CASSSGGSYGYTF	TGTGCCAGCAGCTCCGGGGGGAGCTATGGCTACACCTTC
-	TRBJ1-1	few	TRBV6-5	CASSLGQFTEAFF	TGTGCCAGCAGTCTCGGACAGTTCACTGAAGCTTTCTTT
TRBD1	TRBJ2-2	-	TRBV30	CAWSPQGAGELFF	TGTGCCTGGAGTCCACAGGGGGCCGGGGAGCTGTTTTTT
TRBD2	TRBJ2-7	-	TRBV18	CASSPPRGESYEQYF	TGTGCCAGCTCACCACCACGGGGGGAAAGCTACGAGCAGTACTTC
-	TRBJ1-1	-	TRBV18	CASSADSYGEAFF	TGTGCCAGCTCAGCCGACAGTTATGGCGAAGCTTTCTTT